This TCR beta chain comes out of a study of PD-1 blockade in classical Hodgkin lymphoma. Repertoires were generated with immunoSEQ multiplex PCR, while TCRdb's copy carries only in-frame clones and drops some. The sample carries about 100,000 clones, roughly nine tenths recorded once. Study-level points and caveats: Repertoire difference causes, possibly disease activity or prior therapy, remain undefined. TCR diversity rose significantly by C4D1 in CD4+ but not CD8+ cells.

A remark on this clone: The antigen is not known.

This CDR3 has 15 residues. V was pared by 4 bases and J by 5 bases, with 5 bases of the junction left unmatched. Looked up from germline, CDR1 is SGHTA and CDR2 is FQGNSA. After autologous stem cell transplantation all patients relapsed, and prior brentuximab vedotin exposure differed between cohorts. The sequence came from a human donor with classical Hodgkin lymphoma. Source: peripheral blood mononuclear cells (PBMCs), taken before the second cycle of nivolumab. The V gene is TRBV7-2, the J gene TRBJ2-6; 7 bases map to TRBD1. The CDR3 sequence: CASSYAGGWANVLTF. CDR3 bases: TGTGCCAGCAGCTACGCAGGGGGATGGGCCAACGTCCTGACTTTC. Looking up the rest from reference TRBV7-2 and TRBJ2-6 gives the full variable domain: GAGVSQSPSNKVTEKGKDVELRCDPISGHTALYWYRQSLGQGLEFLIYFQGNSAPDKSGLPSDRFSAERTGGSVSTLTIQRTQQEDSAVYLCASSYAGGWANVLTFGAGSRLTVL.